Shown below are 27 T cell receptor beta chains from a single sample sequenced in a study of OX40 agonist ivuxolimab in advanced cancers. Assay used: immunoSEQ multiplex PCR; TCRdb lists only in-frame clones, some missing. The sample shows fewer than 60,000 clones, about 85% of them seen only once. The specimen comprised CD4+ or CD8+ T cells sorted from blood, sampled in a trial of the OX40 agonist ivuxolimab. Every receptor here comes from an adult with an advanced solid tumor such as melanoma, head and neck, liver or kidney cancer.

This chain links TRBV10-3 with TRBJ2-1; TRBD1 might be the D (6 bases). The CDR3 spans 15 residues. CDR1 and CDR2 from the germline V gene are ENHRY and SYGVKD. The V and J ends lost 2 bases and 5 bases respectively, with 13 bases between them. The CDR3 protein is CAISEVGGKDNEQFF. The CDR3 DNA reads TGTGCCATCAGTGAGGTAGGGGGTAAGGACAATGAGCAGTTCTTC.

The chain combines TRBV5-6 with TRBJ1-4, with D tentatively TRBD1 (5 bases). Trimming cost V 0 bases and J 5 bases, with 11 bases left between them. Germline CDR1 is SGHDT and CDR2 is YYEEEE. CDR3 size: 15 residues. The CDR3 reads CASSLAGANNEKLFF. In DNA form, the CDR3 reads TGTGCCAGCAGCTTGGCCGGGGCGAACAATGAAAAACTGTTTTTT.

The V call is TRBV15, the J call TRBJ2-5, with 8 bases that match TRBD2. CDR1 LNHNV and CDR2 YYDKDF come from the germline V gene (reference sequence). The V and J ends lost 6 bases and 4 bases, in that order; junction bases with no gene match: 19. The CDR3 has 18 residues. The DNA of the CDR3 is TGTGCCACCAGTAACTCGGCGGGAGCGGGGGATTTTCTAGAGACCCAGTACTTC. Its protein is CATSNSAGAGDFLETQYF.

J is TRBJ1-5 and V is TRBV6-5, with D possibly being TRBD1 (6 bases). The CDR3 consists of 13 residues. Germline values: CDR1 MNHEY, CDR2 SVGAGI. Trimming took off 5 bases at V and 4 bases at J, with 9 bases between the two ends. CDR3 DNA: TGTGCCAGCAGTCAGGGGCTAAATCAGCCCCAGCATTTT. Amino acids: CASSQGLNQPQHF.

V gene TRBV5-6 combines with J gene TRBJ2-5; D assignment may be TRBD1 or TRBD2 (5 bases each). From germline, CDR1 is SGHDT and CDR2 YYEEEE. The CDR3 loop spans 13 amino acids. Trimming removed 6 bases from V and 5 bases from J, with 14 bases in between. CDR3 in amino acids: CASMTTGPETQYF. CDR3 bases: TGTGCCAGCATGACTACAGGACCCGAGACCCAGTACTTC.

This rearrangement joins TRBV29-1 to TRBJ2-2; D gene ambiguous. The germline V gene encodes CDR1 SQVTM and CDR2 ANQGSEA. CDR3 size: 13 residues. Trimming pared 8 bases from V and 8 bases from J, leaving 18 bases between. In DNA, the CDR3 is TGCAGCTTTTTTATCACCTCCTCGGGGGAGCTGTTTTTT. It encodes CSFFITSSGELFF.

V gene TRBV9 combines with J gene TRBJ1-1, with 7 bases matching TRBD1. The ends lost 3 bases at V and 2 bases at J; junction bases unmatched: 4. The CDR3 is made up of 14 amino acids. Germline values: CDR1 SGDLS, CDR2 YYNGEE. The CDR3 sequence: CASSARGENTEAFF. The DNA for the CDR3 is TGTGCCAGCAGCGCCAGGGGGGAAAACACTGAAGCTTTCTTT. Full variable domain (missing parts from reference TRBV9 and TRBJ1-1): DSGVTQTPKHLITATGQRVTLRCSPRSGDLSVYWYQQSLDQGLQFLIQYYNGEERAKGNILERFSAQQFPDLHSELNLSSLELGDSALYFCASSARGENTEAFFGQGTRLTVV.

This clone was seen more than once but under ten times. The chain links TRBV4-2 to TRBJ1-5, with unresolved D. The germline CDR1 and CDR2 sequences are LGHNA and YNFKEQ. The CDR3 runs to 13 residues. The V gene lost 4 bases and the J gene lost 4 bases, with 8 bases spanning the gap. CDR3 region: CASSRDGNQPQHF. CDR3 nucleotides: TGTGCCAGCAGCCGAGACGGTAATCAGCCCCAGCATTTT.

The chain carries TRBV15 and TRBJ1-1; 7 bases fit TRBD1. Germline lookup yields CDR1 LNHNV and CDR2 YYDKDF (reference sequence). This CDR3 contains 15 residues. V lost 2 bases to trimming and J lost 4 bases; unmatched junction nucleotides: 7. CDR3 loop: CATSRSRQGSTEAFF. As DNA, the CDR3 is TGTGCCACCAGCAGAAGTCGACAGGGTAGCACTGAAGCTTTCTTT.

The J gene is TRBJ1-5, the V gene TRBV6-5; no firm D call. Germline values: CDR1 MNHEY, CDR2 SVGAGI. Trimming removed 6 bases at V and 4 bases at J, with 10 bases between. This CDR3 has 13 residues. The CDR3 bases are TGTGCCAGCAGGGCGGACGGGAATCAGCCCCAGCATTTT. It specifies CASRADGNQPQHF.

The V call is TRBV4-3, the J call TRBJ1-5; no clear D. CDR1 and CDR2 (germline): LGHNA, YSLEER. The CDR3 totals 14 residues. Trimming cost V 0 bases and J 4 bases, with 7 bases left between them. The CDR3 spells CASSQDGRNQPQHF. The CDR3 nucleotides read TGCGCCAGCAGCCAAGACGGGCGGAATCAGCCCCAGCATTTT.

This rearrangement joins TRBV4-3 to TRBJ1-2; tentative D call: TRBD1 (6 bases). The V gene lost 0 bases and the J gene lost 8 bases, with 13 bases spanning the gap. The CDR3 runs to 14 residues. Germline loops: CDR1 LGHNA, CDR2 YSLEER. In DNA form, the CDR3 reads TGCGCCAGCAGCCAAGACCGGGGGGCGAAAGGCTACACCTTC. Translating gives CASSQDRGAKGYTF.

By share, this clone ranks as medium-sized (0.01 to 0.1%). This chain connects TRBV7-3 to TRBJ1-1; D not certain. The CDR3 is made up of 14 amino acids. Trimming cost V 0 bases and J 2 bases, with 7 bases left between them. The germline V gene encodes CDR1 SGHTA and CDR2 FQGTGA. The CDR3 bases are TGTGCCAGCAGCTTAACGTCGCGAAACACTGAAGCTTTCTTT. This encodes CASSLTSRNTEAFF.

This rearrangement joins TRBV6-1 to TRBJ2-5; 13 bases line up with TRBD2. Unmatched junction bases numbered 4, after V lost 3 bases and J lost 3 bases. There are 16 residues in the CDR3. CDR1 and CDR2 from the germline V gene are MNHNS and SASEGT. CDR3 amino acids: CASSEGLAGKKETQYF. CDR3 nucleotide sequence: TGTGCCAGCAGTGAGGGACTAGCGGGGAAGAAAGAGACCCAGTACTTC.

The chain joins TRBV30 to TRBJ2-3, with TRBD2 identical over 13 bases. J was trimmed by 4 bases and V by 2 bases; bases with no gene match: 6. The CDR3 is made up of 16 amino acids. Germline V gene data show CDR1 as GTSNPN and CDR2 as SVGIG (reference sequence). The CDR3 DNA reads TGTGCCTGGAGTACTAGCGGGGGGGCGGAGGCAGATACGCAGTATTTT. Encoded protein: CAWSTSGGAEADTQYF.

This rearrangement joins TRBV11-2 to TRBJ2-3; D uncertain. Trimming removed 3 bases at V and 6 bases at J, with 4 bases between. The CDR3 is 11 residues long. Germline V gene data show CDR1 as SGHAT and CDR2 as FQNNGV. CDR3 nucleotide sequence: TGTGCCAGCAGCTTCACGGATACGCAGTATTTT. Amino acid sequence: CASSFTDTQYF.

The chain recombines TRBV10-1 with TRBJ1-2; D is unclear. Germline V gene lookup returns CDR1 WNHNN and CDR2 SYGVQD (reference sequence). This CDR3 contains 14 residues. With 5 bases removed from V and 0 bases from J, the gap between germline ends came to 10 bases. CDR3 nucleotides: TGCGCCAGCAGTCCCCCCGGGGCTAACTATGGCTACACCTTC. Its translation: CASSPPGANYGYTF.

The gene calls are TRBV5-1 and TRBJ1-1, with 7 bases aligning to TRBD1. The germline V gene has CDR1 SGHRS and CDR2 YFSETQ. The CDR3 loop spans 15 amino acids. Trimming removed 5 bases from V and 7 bases from J; junction bases left unmatched: 14. CDR3 nucleotides: TGCGCCAGCAGGCGAGAGGAGGGGGCAAAGGGTGAAGCTTTCTTT. Encoded protein: CASRREEGAKGEAFF.

The V and J genes are TRBV30 and TRBJ2-7; a possible D gene is TRBD1 (5 bases). Per germline, CDR1 GTSNPN and CDR2 SVGIG (reference sequence). V lost 2 bases, J lost 2 bases, and 7 bases lay in between. This CDR3 region has 12 residues. As DNA, the CDR3 is TGTGCCTGGAGTCCAGGGCCCTACGAGCAGTACTTC. Its translation: CAWSPGPYEQYF.

The chain uses TRBV7-9 and TRBJ2-2; possibly TRBD2 for D (5 bases). Germline V gives CDR1 SEHNR, CDR2 FQNEAQ (reference sequence). The CDR3 is made up of 15 amino acids. V was clipped by 5 bases and J by 5 bases, with 15 bases between them. Written as DNA, the CDR3 is TGTGCCAGCAGCCCCTCCGGGGTACGAACCGGGGAGCTGTTTTTT. Translating it yields CASSPSGVRTGELFF.

V and J are TRBV6-1 and TRBJ2-1, with 7 bases matching TRBD2. Germline lookup yields CDR1 MNHNS and CDR2 SASEGT. The trim removed 3 bases at V and 10 bases at J, leaving 9 bases unmatched. The CDR3 runs to 14 residues. CDR3 DNA sequence: TGTGCCAGCAGTGATGTGTTAGCGGGCAGGGAGCAGTTCTTC. Protein sequence: CASSDVLAGREQFF.

This sequence joins TRBV7-8 and TRBJ1-2; D gene unclear. The V end lost 1 base, the J end lost 6 bases, and 18 bases lay between the germline ends. This CDR3 contains 16 residues. Germline lookup yields CDR1 SGHVS and CDR2 FQNEAQ. CDR3 coding DNA: TGTGCCAGCAGCTTAGTGGAGGGTCGCCTTCGGGATGGCTACACCTTC. It codes for CASSLVEGRLRDGYTF.

J is TRBJ2-1 and V is TRBV2, with D unresolved. The CDR3 extends over 13 amino acids. Germline-derived CDR1 and CDR2 are SNHLY and FYNNEI. The germline V and J ends were trimmed by 4 bases and 9 bases, with 13 bases remaining between them. CDR3 nucleotide sequence: TGTGCCAGCAGTGTAATAGCATTTCGTGAGCAGTTCTTC. It yields the protein CASSVIAFREQFF. The full variable domain, in which reference TRBV2 and TRBJ2-1 provide the parts outside the CDR3, is EPEVTQTPSHQVTQMGQEVILRCVPISNHLYFYWYRQILGQKVEFLVSFYNNEISEKSEIFDDQFSVERPDGSNFTLKIRSTKLEDSAMYFCASSVIAFREQFFGPGTRLTVL.

This chain links TRBV7-9 with TRBJ2-7, with no clear D. In germline, CDR1 is SEHNR, CDR2 FQNEAQ (reference sequence). The V gene lost 2 bases and the J gene lost 0 bases, with 8 bases spanning the gap. The CDR3 is 14 amino acids. CDR3 sequence reads: CASSLSESSYEQYF. In nucleotides, the CDR3 is TGTGCCAGCAGCTTATCTGAGAGCTCCTACGAGCAGTACTTC.

This rearrangement joins TRBV7-9 to TRBJ2-1; 7 nucleotides match TRBD2. The V segment lost 3 bases and the J segment 6 bases; nucleotides outside the gene matches: 5. Germline V gene lookup returns CDR1 SEHNR and CDR2 FQNEAQ (reference sequence). The CDR3 is 14 amino acids. CDR3 protein: CASSFGSGGNEQFF. The CDR3 region has the DNA TGTGCCAGCAGCTTTGGGTCGGGAGGCAATGAGCAGTTCTTC.

CDR3 in amino acids: CAISDRNPSYEQYF. The CDR3 DNA sequence: TGTGCCATCAGTGACCGCAATCCCTCCTACGAGCAGTACTTC. This chain links TRBV10-3 with TRBJ2-7; D unclear. The germline V and J ends were trimmed by 3 bases and 0 bases, with 9 bases remaining between them. This CDR3 comprises 14 residues. Germline V gives CDR1 ENHRY, CDR2 SYGVKD.

CDR3 nucleotide sequence: TGTGCCAGCAGCGCCGAGGCGGATTCCCAAGAGACCCAGTACTTC. Its translation: CASSAEADSQETQYF. The chain couples TRBV11-2 to TRBJ2-5; D remains unclear. Germline-derived CDR1 and CDR2 are SGHAT and FQNNGV. V dropped 5 bases and J dropped 1 base, with 14 bases sitting between them. The CDR3 is made up of 15 amino acids.